The rows below give T cell receptor beta chains drawn from one sample of a study of blood T cell repertoires in COVID-19. The protocol was immunoSEQ multiplex PCR, while the TCRdb copy is restricted to in-frame clones and leaves out a portion. The sample records 180,000 or so clones, roughly 84% being singletons. Sequences were obtained from peripheral blood. Every receptor here comes from a human donor with acute or convalescent COVID-19. The donor label of this sample is uncertain. Both conserved end residues are part of each CDR3. The order of the fields is D gene, V gene, clone size, J gene, CDR3 DNA, CDR3 protein. A D gene is named only where the DNA matches it firmly. Part of the rows lack a size; the others show once, few, many or a class for expanded clones.

D: TRBD1
V: TRBV30
size: NA
J: TRBJ1-6
DNA: TGTGCCTGGATGGGACAGGGCAATTCACCCCTCCACTTT
CDR3: CAWMGQGNSPLHF

D: NA
V: TRBV21-1
size: NA
J: TRBJ1-5
DNA: TGTGCCAGCAGCAAAGCGCGGACAGGGAACAATCAGCCCCAGCATTTT
CDR3: CASSKARTGNNQPQHF

D: NA
V: TRBV7-9
size: NA
J: TRBJ2-3
DNA: TGTGCCAGCAGCTTATCGGCAGATACGCAGTATTTT
CDR3: CASSLSADTQYF

D: NA
V: TRBV6-5
size: NA
J: TRBJ1-5
DNA: TGTGCCTCGGGGGTGCAAGGCAATCAGCCCCAGCATTTT
CDR3: CASGVQGNQPQHF

D: TRBD2
V: TRBV4-1
size: NA
J: TRBJ2-3
DNA: TGCGCCAGCAGCCAAGGACTAGCGGCTAGCACAGATACGCAGTATTTT
CDR3: CASSQGLAASTDTQYF

D: TRBD1
V: TRBV3-1/TRBV3-2
size: once
J: TRBJ1-1
DNA: TGTGCCAGCAGCCAGGGACAGGCCTATGGAGCTTTCTTT
CDR3: CASSQGQAYGAFF

D: TRBD2
V: TRBV11-2
size: NA
J: TRBJ2-3
DNA: TGTGCCAGCAGCTTAGTACAGCGGGGTAGCACAGATACGCAGTATTTT
CDR3: CASSLVQRGSTDTQYF

D: TRBD1
V: TRBV15
size: NA
J: TRBJ1-5
DNA: TGTGCCACCAGCAGAGAGACAGGGCTGCCCCAGCATTTT
CDR3: CATSRETGLPQHF

D: NA
V: TRBV28
size: once
J: TRBJ1-2
DNA: TGTGCCAGCAGTTCCGCGGGCAGGGAGGGCTATGGCTACACCTTC
CDR3: CASSSAGREGYGYTF

D: NA
V: TRBV3-1/TRBV3-2
size: NA
J: TRBJ2-5
DNA: TGTGCCAGCAGCCAGTTCGGGGGACAAGAGACCCAGTACTTC
CDR3: CASSQFGGQETQYF

D: NA
V: TRBV5-1
size: few
J: TRBJ1-1
DNA: TGCGCCAGCAGCCCCGACAGCTATCGCACTGAAGCTTTCTTT
CDR3: CASSPDSYRTEAFF

D: TRBD1
V: TRBV7-9
size: few
J: TRBJ1-6
DNA: TGTGCCAGCAGCTTCCGGGCAGGGGGTTCGGCACCCCTCCACTTT
CDR3: CASSFRAGGSAPLHF

D: TRBD1
V: TRBV11-2
size: NA
J: TRBJ1-5
DNA: TGTGCCAGCAGCCGGGACAGGGGCAATCAGCCCCAGCATTTT
CDR3: CASSRDRGNQPQHF

D: TRBD1
V: TRBV27
size: NA
J: TRBJ1-1
DNA: TGTGCCAGCAAATTCCGGGACAGGGGGGATGGCGCTTTCTTT
CDR3: CASKFRDRGDGAFF

D: NA
V: TRBV19
size: NA
J: TRBJ1-2
DNA: TGTGCCAGTCAGAGGGGGACGCCGAGGACCGGCTACACCTTC
CDR3: CASQRGTPRTGYTF

D: NA
V: TRBV28
size: NA
J: TRBJ1-2
DNA: TGTGCCAGCAGTTTAGCAGGCCCCTATGGCTACACCTTC
CDR3: CASSLAGPYGYTF

D: TRBD1
V: TRBV6-5
size: NA
J: TRBJ2-3
DNA: TGTGCCAGCAGCCTCCCGGGACAGGGAACAGATACGCAGTATTTT
CDR3: CASSLPGQGTDTQYF

D: TRBD2
V: TRBV5-1
size: NA
J: TRBJ2-3
DNA: TGCGCCAGCAGCTCCATTCTCGGACTAGCGGGGGATACGCAGTATTTT
CDR3: CASSSILGLAGDTQYF

D: NA
V: TRBV19
size: NA
J: TRBJ2-1
DNA: TGTGCCAGTAGACCGACGGGCTCCTACAATGAGCAGTTCTTC
CDR3: CASRPTGSYNEQFF

D: NA
V: TRBV19
size: NA
J: TRBJ2-2
DNA: TGTGCCAGTAAGGAATCCCCGGGGACCGGGGAGCTGTTTTTT
CDR3: CASKESPGTGELFF

D: NA
V: TRBV7-9
size: once
J: TRBJ2-3
DNA: TGTGCCAGCAGCCCACCAGGGGATACGCAGTATTTT
CDR3: CASSPPGDTQYF

D: NA
V: TRBV19
size: NA
J: TRBJ1-5
DNA: TGTGCCAGTAGTACTCTCGGGAATAGCAATCAGCCCCAGCATTTT
CDR3: CASSTLGNSNQPQHF

D: TRBD2
V: TRBV4-1
size: NA
J: TRBJ2-5
DNA: TGCGCCAGCAGCCAAGTTCCGGGGGGGGCCCAAGAGACCCAGTACTTC
CDR3: CASSQVPGGAQETQYF

D: NA
V: TRBV5-6
size: NA
J: TRBJ2-7
DNA: TGTGCCAGCACTCGGGGGAACTCCTACGAGCAGTACTTC
CDR3: CASTRGNSYEQYF

D: NA
V: TRBV29-1
size: NA
J: TRBJ1-2
DNA: TGCAGCGGGGACACGAACTATGGCTACACCTTC
CDR3: CSGDTNYGYTF

D: TRBD2
V: TRBV5-1
size: NA
J: TRBJ2-5
DNA: TGCGCCAGCAGCTTATCTTTTAGCGGGGTTCGGAGTGAGACCCAGTACTTC
CDR3: CASSLSFSGVRSETQYF

D: TRBD2
V: TRBV5-1
size: NA
J: TRBJ2-7
DNA: TGCGCCAGCGGAGAGGGAGGGGCGTACGAGCAGTACTTC
CDR3: CASGEGGAYEQYF

D: TRBD2
V: TRBV3-1/TRBV3-2
size: once
J: TRBJ2-3
DNA: TGTGCCAGCAGCCGCCTAGCGGGTAACACAGATACGCAGTATTTT
CDR3: CASSRLAGNTDTQYF

D: TRBD1
V: TRBV4-2
size: NA
J: TRBJ1-2
DNA: TGTGCCAGCAGCCAAGAAAGCAGGGGGGCCCGGGGTGGCTACACCTTC
CDR3: CASSQESRGARGGYTF

D: NA
V: TRBV3-1/TRBV3-2
size: NA
J: TRBJ2-3
DNA: TGTGCCAGCAGCCAACCCGGGCAGGGGAGGCAGTATTTT
CDR3: CASSQPGQGRQYF

D: TRBD1
V: TRBV6-5
size: NA
J: TRBJ1-1
DNA: TGTGCCAGCAGTCGAGGACAGGGGTCTGAAGCTTTCTTT
CDR3: CASSRGQGSEAFF

D: NA
V: TRBV12-3/TRBV12-4
size: NA
J: TRBJ1-2
DNA: TGTGCCAGCAGTCTCAGGCATAACTATGGCTACACCTTC
CDR3: CASSLRHNYGYTF

D: NA
V: TRBV7-3
size: NA
J: TRBJ2-7
DNA: TGTGCCAGCAGCTTATTTGGGGGCTCGGGGTACGAGCAGTACTTC
CDR3: CASSLFGGSGYEQYF

D: NA
V: TRBV15
size: NA
J: TRBJ2-1
DNA: TGTGCCACCGCCCGGAGCTCCTACAATGAGCAGTTCTTC
CDR3: CATARSSYNEQFF

D: NA
V: TRBV10-3
size: NA
J: TRBJ1-6
DNA: TGTGCCATCAGCAATCGACCAACGGACAGCGGCTCACCCCTCCACTTT
CDR3: CAISNRPTDSGSPLHF

D: NA
V: TRBV9
size: NA
J: TRBJ1-3
DNA: TGTGCCAGCAGCGTAGATGGCTTAAACACCATATATTTT
CDR3: CASSVDGLNTIYF

D: NA
V: TRBV5-5
size: NA
J: TRBJ1-5
DNA: TGTGCCAGCAGCCCCACCGGGGGTTTGAATCAGGCCCAGCATTTT
CDR3: CASSPTGGLNQAQHF

D: NA
V: TRBV7-2
size: once
J: TRBJ2-2
DNA: TGTGCCAGCAGCTTTACGACAGCCCCCGGGGAGCTGTTTTTT
CDR3: CASSFTTAPGELFF

D: NA
V: TRBV30
size: NA
J: TRBJ1-1
DNA: TGTGCCTGGAGTTGGACAGCTTTCTCTCAGAACACTGAAGCTTTCTTT
CDR3: CAWSWTAFSQNTEAFF